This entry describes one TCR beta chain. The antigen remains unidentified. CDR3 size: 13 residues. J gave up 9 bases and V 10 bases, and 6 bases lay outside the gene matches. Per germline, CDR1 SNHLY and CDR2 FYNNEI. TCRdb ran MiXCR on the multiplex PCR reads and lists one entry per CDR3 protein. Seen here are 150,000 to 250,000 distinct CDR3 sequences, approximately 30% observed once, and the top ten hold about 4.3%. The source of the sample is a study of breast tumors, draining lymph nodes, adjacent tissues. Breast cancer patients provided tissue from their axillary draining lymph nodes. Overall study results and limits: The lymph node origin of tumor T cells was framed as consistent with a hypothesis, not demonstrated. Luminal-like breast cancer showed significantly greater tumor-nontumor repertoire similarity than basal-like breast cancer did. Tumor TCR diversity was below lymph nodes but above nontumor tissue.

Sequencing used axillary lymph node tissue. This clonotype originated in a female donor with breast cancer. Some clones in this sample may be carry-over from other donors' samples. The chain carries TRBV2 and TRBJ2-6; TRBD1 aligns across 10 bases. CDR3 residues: CANNRDRGNVLTF. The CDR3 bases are TGTGCCAACAACCGGGACAGGGGCAACGTCCTGACTTTC.